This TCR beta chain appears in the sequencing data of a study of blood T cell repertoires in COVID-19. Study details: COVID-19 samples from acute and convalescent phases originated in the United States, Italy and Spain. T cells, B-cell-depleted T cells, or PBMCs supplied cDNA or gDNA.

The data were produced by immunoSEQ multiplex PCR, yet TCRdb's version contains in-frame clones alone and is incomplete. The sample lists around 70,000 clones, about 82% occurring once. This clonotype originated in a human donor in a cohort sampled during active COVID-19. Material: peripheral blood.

The CDR3 DNA reads as TGTGCCAGCAGTTTATTCTGGCAGGGGCAGGGTGAGCAGTTCTTC. This sequence encodes CASSLFWQGQGEQFF. The chain recombines TRBV28 with TRBJ2-1; tentative D call: TRBD1 (6 bases). Trimming removed 1 base at V and 9 bases at J, with 16 bases between. Germline CDR1 is MDHEN and CDR2 is SYDVKM. This CDR3 is 15 amino acids long.